This TCR beta chain was recovered during a study of blood T cell repertoires in COVID-19. CDR3 length: 15 amino acids. CDR1 and CDR2 from the germline V gene are SGDLS and YYNGEE. After removal of 0 bases from V and 0 bases from J, the junction contained 3 bases not matched to a gene. Original analysis: Amplifying reference gene primers gave estimates of nucleated cell counts. The repertoire was sequenced with immunoSEQ multiplex PCR; TCRdb's copy has only in-frame clones and lacks some. The DNA gave D and trimming, while V, J and clone size come from that table. Of 25,000 to 35,000 clones in the sample, about 87% are singletons; the top ten hold approximately 15%.

This TCR came from a man aged 65 to 85 with active COVID-19. This chain links TRBV9 with TRBJ2-7; 7 bases agree with TRBD2. The material sequenced was peripheral blood. This CDR3 is CASSVGGTISYEQYF. The DNA for the CDR3 is TGTGCCAGCAGCGTAGGGGGGACTATCTCCTACGAGCAGTACTTC. The variable domain in full, with the rest retrieved from reference TRBV9 and TRBJ2-7, is DSGVTQTPKHLITATGQRVTLRCSPRSGDLSVYWYQQSLDQGLQFLIQYYNGEERAKGNILERFSAQQFPDLHSELNLSSLELGDSALYFCASSVGGTISYEQYFGPGTRLTVT.